This T cell receptor (beta chain) appears in the sequencing data of a study of T cell repertoires in cytomegalovirus infection. Study information: It was the public TCR beta signatures that indicated both CMV infection and matching HLA type. Notes on the study in general: Dominating the ex vivo response were HLA-C-restricted CMV-specific TCR beta clonotypes. Adding up the frequency of public TCR beta families identified people who carried CMV plus the relevant HLA.

This CDR3 region has 15 residues. V was trimmed by 0 bases and J by 1 base, leaving 8 bases between them. Germline CDR1 reads LNHDA; CDR2 reads SQIVND (reference sequence). This clonotype has a handful of counts. Its cognate antigen is unknown. TCRdb re-derived calls from the reads in MiXCR, one entry per CDR3 protein. The data hold approximately 240,000 distinct CDR3 sequences, with 9% to 15% observed a single time. The sequenced sample consisted of PBMCs. The clonotype originates from a human donor in good health (CMV status not recorded). Some clones in this sample may be carry-over from other donors' samples. V is TRBV19 and J is TRBJ2-3; tentatively, D is TRBD2 (6 bases). CDR3 region: CASSIDRRGTDTQYF. The CDR3, as DNA: TGTGCCAGTAGTATAGACAGGAGGGGCACAGATACGCAGTATTTT. The whole variable domain, filled in from reference TRBV19 and TRBJ2-3, reads DGGITQSPKYLFRKEGQNVTLSCEQNLNHDAMYWYRQDPGQGLRLIYYSQIVNDFQKGDIAEGYSVSREKKESFPLTVTSAQKNPTAFYLCASSIDRRGTDTQYFGPGTRLTVL.